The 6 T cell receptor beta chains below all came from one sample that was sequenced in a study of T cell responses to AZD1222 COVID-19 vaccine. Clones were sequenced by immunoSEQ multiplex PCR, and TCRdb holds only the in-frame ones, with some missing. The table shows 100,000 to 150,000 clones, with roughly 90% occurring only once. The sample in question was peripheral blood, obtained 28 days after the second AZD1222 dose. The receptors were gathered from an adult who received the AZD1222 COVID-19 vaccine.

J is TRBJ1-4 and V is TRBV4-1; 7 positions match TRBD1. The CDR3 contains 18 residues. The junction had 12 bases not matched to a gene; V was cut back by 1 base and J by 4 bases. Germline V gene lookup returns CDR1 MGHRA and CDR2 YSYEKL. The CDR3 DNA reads TGCGCCAGCAGCCAAGCCCTAGGGGGCGGGGGATATAATGAAAAACTGTTTTTT. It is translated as CASSQALGGGGYNEKLFF.

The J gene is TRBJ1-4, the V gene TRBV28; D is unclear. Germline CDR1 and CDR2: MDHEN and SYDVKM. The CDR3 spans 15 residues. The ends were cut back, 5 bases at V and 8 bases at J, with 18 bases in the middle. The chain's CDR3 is CASSSFPGRSEKLFF. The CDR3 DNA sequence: TGTGCCAGCAGTAGTTTCCCCGGGAGGTCGGAAAAACTGTTTTTT.

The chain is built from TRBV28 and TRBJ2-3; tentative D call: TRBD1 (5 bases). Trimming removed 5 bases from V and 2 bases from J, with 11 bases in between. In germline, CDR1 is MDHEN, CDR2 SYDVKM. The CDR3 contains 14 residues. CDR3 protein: CASSRLGHTDTQYF. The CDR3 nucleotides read TGTGCCAGCAGTCGATTAGGACACACAGATACGCAGTATTTT.

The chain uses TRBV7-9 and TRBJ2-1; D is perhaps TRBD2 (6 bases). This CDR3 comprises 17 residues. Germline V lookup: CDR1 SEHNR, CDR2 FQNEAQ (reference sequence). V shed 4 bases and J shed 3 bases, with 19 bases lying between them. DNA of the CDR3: TGTGCCAGCAGCTCCAGGGAGGCCGTCGGGCGCTACAATGAGCAGTTCTTC. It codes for CASSSREAVGRYNEQFF. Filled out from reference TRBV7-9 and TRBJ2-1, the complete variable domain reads DTGVSQNPRHKITKRGQNVTFRCDPISEHNRLYWYRQTLGQGPEFLTYFQNEAQLEKSRLLSDRFSAERPKGSFSTLEIQRTEQGDSAMYLCASSSREAVGRYNEQFFGPGTRLTVL.

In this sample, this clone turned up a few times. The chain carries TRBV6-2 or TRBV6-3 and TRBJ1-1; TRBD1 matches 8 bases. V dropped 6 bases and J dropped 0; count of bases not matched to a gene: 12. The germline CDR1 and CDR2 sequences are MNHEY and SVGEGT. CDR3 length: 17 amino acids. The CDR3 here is CASSIRTGSGLNTEAFF. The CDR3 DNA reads TGTGCCAGCAGCATCCGGACAGGGAGTGGATTGAACACTGAAGCTTTCTTT.

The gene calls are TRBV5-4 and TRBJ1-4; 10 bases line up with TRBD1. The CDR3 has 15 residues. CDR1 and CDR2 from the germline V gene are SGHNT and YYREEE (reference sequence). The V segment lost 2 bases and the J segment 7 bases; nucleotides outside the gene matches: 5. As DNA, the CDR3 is TGTGCCAGCAGCTTAAGACAGGGGGCGACTGAAAAACTGTTTTTT. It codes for CASSLRQGATEKLFF.